This T cell receptor (beta chain) was profiled in a study of shared clonotypes between healthy human individuals. Study information: Each donor contributed plates that comprised three CD4 naive, three CD4 memory, two CD8 naive and one CD8 memory.

Sequencing used immunoSEQ multiplex PCR; TCRdb keeps in-frame clones, though not all of them. The sample consists of around 1,000,000 clones, about 80% of them appearing once. As to this clone: Its specificity is unknown.

This CDR3 has 16 amino acids. Trimming shortened V by 5 bases and J by 5 bases, and 21 bases separated the two germline ends. Germline V lookup: CDR1 SGHRS, CDR2 YFSETQ. Study-level points and caveats: With four donors compared, 4% to 5.5% of naive CD4 clonotypes were shared.

The V and J genes are TRBV5-1 and TRBJ2-3; D is unresolved. This receptor was obtained from a man younger than 35 in good health. Some clones in this sample may be carry-over from other donors' samples. The sequencing input was memory CD4+ T cells from PBMCs. As for subset: CD45RA-negative fraction. CDR3 DNA: TGCGCCAGCAGGCCGGCCATCGGAGCTGGCGGAGATACGCAGTATTTT. It specifies CASRPAIGAGGDTQYF.